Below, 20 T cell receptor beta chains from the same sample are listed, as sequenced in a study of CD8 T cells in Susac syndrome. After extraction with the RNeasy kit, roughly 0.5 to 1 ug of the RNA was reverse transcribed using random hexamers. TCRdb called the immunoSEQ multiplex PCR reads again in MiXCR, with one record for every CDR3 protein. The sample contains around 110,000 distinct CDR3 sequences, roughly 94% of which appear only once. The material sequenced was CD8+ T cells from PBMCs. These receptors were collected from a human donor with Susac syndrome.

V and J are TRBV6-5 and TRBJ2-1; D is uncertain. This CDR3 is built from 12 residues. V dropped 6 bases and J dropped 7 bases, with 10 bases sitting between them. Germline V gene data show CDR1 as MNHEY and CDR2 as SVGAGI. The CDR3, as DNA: TGTGCCAGCAGCTCCGACCAGAATGAGCAGTTCTTC. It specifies CASSSDQNEQFF.

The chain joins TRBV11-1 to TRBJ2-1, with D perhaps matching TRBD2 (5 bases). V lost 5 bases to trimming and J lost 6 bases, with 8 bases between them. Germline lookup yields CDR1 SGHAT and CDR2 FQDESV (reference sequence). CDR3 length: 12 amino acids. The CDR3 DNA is TGTGCCAGCAGCCTACTAGGCAATGAGCAGTTCTTC. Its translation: CASSLLGNEQFF.

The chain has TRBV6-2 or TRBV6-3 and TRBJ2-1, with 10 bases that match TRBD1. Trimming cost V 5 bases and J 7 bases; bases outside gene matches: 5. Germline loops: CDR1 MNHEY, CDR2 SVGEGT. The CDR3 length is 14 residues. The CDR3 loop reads CASSHRDRGNEQFF. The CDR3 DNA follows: TGTGCCAGCAGTCACCGGGACAGGGGAAATGAGCAGTTCTTC.

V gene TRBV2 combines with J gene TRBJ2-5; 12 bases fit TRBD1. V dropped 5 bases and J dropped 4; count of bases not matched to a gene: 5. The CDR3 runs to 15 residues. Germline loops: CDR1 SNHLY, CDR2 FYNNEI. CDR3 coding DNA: TGTGCCAGCAGTATGGGACAGGGGGCGGGAGAGACCCAGTACTTC. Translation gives CASSMGQGAGETQYF. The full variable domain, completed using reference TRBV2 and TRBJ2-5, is EPEVTQTPSHQVTQMGQEVILRCVPISNHLYFYWYRQILGQKVEFLVSFYNNEISEKSEIFDDQFSVERPDGSNFTLKIRSTKLEDSAMYFCASSMGQGAGETQYFGPGTRLLVL.

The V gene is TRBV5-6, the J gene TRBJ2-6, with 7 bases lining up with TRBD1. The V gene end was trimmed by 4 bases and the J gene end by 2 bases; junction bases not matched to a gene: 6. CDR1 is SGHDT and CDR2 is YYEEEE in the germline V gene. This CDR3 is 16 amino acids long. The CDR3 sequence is CASSPPRGTGANVLTF. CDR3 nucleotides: TGTGCCAGCAGCCCTCCCAGGGGGACTGGGGCCAACGTCCTGACTTTC. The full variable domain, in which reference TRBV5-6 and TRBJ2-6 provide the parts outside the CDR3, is DAGVTQSPTHLIKTRGQQVTLRCSPKSGHDTVSWYQQALGQGPQFIFQYYEEEERQRGNFPDRFSGHQFPNYSSELNVNALLLGDSALYLCASSPPRGTGANVLTFGAGSRLTVL.

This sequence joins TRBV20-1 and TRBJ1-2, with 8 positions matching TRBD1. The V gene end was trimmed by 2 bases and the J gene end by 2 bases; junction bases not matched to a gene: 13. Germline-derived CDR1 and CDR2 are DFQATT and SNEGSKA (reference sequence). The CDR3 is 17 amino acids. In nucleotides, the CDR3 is TGCAGTGCTAGATTTTACTCTCCGGGACAGGAAAACTATGGCTACACCTTC. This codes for CSARFYSPGQENYGYTF.

The CDR3 coding sequence is TGCAGCGTTGAAATAGGTGGGGGGGGTCCTGGCGGGCAGTTCTTC. The encoded protein is CSVEIGGGGPGGQFF. J is TRBJ2-1 and V is TRBV29-1, with 7 bases aligning to TRBD2. V lost 2 bases to trimming and J lost 12 bases; unmatched junction nucleotides: 16. The CDR3 is 15 amino acids. Germline V gene lookup returns CDR1 SQVTM and CDR2 ANQGSEA.

Here the CDR3 reads CASSLSIVNEQYF. CDR3 nucleotides: TGTGCCAGCAGTTTATCCATAGTGAACGAGCAGTACTTC. This chain uses TRBV27 with TRBJ2-7; D not resolved. The length of the CDR3 is 13 residues. V lost 0 bases, J lost 5 bases, and 8 bases lay in between. In germline, CDR1 is MNHEY, CDR2 SMNVEV (reference sequence).

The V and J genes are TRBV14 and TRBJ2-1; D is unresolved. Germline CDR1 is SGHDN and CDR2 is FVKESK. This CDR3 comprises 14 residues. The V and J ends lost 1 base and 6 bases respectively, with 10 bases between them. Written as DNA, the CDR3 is TGTGCCAGCAGCCAAGTGGGCGGCCTCAATGAGCAGTTCTTC. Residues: CASSQVGGLNEQFF. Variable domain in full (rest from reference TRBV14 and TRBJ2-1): EAGVTQFPSHSVIEKGQTVTLRCDPISGHDNLYWYRRVMGKEIKFLLHFVKESKQDESGMPNNRFLAERTGGTYSTLKVQPAELEDSGVYFCASSQVGGLNEQFFGPGTRLTVL.

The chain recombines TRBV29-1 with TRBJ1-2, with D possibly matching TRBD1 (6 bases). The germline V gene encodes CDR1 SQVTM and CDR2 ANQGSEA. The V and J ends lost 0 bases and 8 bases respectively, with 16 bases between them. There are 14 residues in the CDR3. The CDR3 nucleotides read TGCAGCGTTGAAGATAAGGGGGGAATCGAGGGCTACACCTTC. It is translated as CSVEDKGGIEGYTF.

CDR3 amino acids: CASTSGGAGGELFF. The CDR3 nucleotides are TGTGCCAGCACTAGCGGGGGGGCTGGCGGGGAGCTGTTTTTT. V usage is TRBV6-2 or TRBV6-3 and J usage is TRBJ2-2, with 12 bases fitting TRBD2. V gave up 7 bases and J gave up 7 bases; unmatched junction bases: 4. CDR3 length equals 14 residues. CDR1 MNHEY and CDR2 SVGEGT come from the germline V gene.

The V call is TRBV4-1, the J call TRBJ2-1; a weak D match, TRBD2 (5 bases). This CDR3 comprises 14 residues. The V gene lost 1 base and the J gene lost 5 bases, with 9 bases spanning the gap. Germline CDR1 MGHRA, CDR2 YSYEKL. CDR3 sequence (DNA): TGCGCCAGCAGCCAAGCATGGAGGAACAATGAGCAGTTCTTC. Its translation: CASSQAWRNNEQFF.

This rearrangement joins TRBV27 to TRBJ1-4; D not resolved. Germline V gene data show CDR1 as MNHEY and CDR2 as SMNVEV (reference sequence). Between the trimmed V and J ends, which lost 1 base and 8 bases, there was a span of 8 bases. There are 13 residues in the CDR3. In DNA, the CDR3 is TGTGCCAGCAGTTTATTGGGGAAAGAAAAACTGTTTTTT. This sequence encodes CASSLLGKEKLFF.

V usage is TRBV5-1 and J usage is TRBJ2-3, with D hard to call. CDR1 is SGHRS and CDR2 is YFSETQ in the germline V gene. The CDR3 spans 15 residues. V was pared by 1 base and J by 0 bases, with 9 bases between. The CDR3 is CASSLLPDSTDTQYF. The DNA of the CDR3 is TGCGCCAGCAGCTTGTTACCGGATAGCACAGATACGCAGTATTTT.

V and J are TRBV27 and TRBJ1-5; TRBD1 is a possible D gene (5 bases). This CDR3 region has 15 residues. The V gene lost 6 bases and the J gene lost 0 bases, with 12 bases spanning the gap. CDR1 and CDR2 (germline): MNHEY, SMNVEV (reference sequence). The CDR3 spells CASSEQVYSNQPQHF. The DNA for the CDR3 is TGTGCCAGCAGCGAACAGGTTTATAGCAATCAGCCCCAGCATTTT.

The chain's CDR3 is CASSLVGGEQFF. CDR3 sequence (DNA): TGTGCCAGCAGCTTGGTTGGGGGAGAGCAGTTCTTC. V is TRBV5-4 and J is TRBJ2-1, with D perhaps given as TRBD1 or TRBD2 (5 bases each). Trimming shortened V by 0 bases and J by 10 bases, and 8 bases separated the two germline ends. Looked up from germline, CDR1 is SGHNT and CDR2 is YYREEE (reference sequence). The CDR3 spans 12 residues.

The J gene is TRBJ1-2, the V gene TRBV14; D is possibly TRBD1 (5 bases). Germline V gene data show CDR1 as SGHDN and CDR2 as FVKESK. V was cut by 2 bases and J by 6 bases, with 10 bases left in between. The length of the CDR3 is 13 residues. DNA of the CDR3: TGTGCCAGCAGCCAAAGAGGGGTCGATGGCTACACCTTC. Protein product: CASSQRGVDGYTF.

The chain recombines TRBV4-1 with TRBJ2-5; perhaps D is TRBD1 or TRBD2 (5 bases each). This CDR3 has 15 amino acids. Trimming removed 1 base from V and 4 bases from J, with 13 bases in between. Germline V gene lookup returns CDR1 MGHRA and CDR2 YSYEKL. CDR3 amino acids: CASSQGTQRGETQYF. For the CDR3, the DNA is TGCGCCAGCAGCCAAGGGACCCAGAGGGGAGAGACCCAGTACTTC.

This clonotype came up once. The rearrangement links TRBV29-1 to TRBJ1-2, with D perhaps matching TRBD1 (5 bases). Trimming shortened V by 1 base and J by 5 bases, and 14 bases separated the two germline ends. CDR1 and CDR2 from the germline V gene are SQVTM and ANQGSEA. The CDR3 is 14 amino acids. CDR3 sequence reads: CSVEGGTAAYGYTF. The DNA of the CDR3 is TGCAGCGTTGAAGGTGGGACGGCGGCGTATGGCTACACCTTC.

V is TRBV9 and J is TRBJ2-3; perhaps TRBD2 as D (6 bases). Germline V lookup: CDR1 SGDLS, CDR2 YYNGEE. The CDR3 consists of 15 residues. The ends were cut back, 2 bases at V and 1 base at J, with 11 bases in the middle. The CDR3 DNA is TGTGCCAGCAGCGTCTCGTGGGGGGGCACAGATACGCAGTATTTT. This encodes CASSVSWGGTDTQYF.